This T cell receptor (beta chain) derives from a study of T cell clonality in common variable immunodeficiency. Broader study findings: Patient heterogeneity in the CVID cohort limited correlations between repertoire features and clinical complications.

Germline loops: CDR1 PRHDT, CDR2 FYEKMQ (reference sequence). The CDR3 is 16 residues long. Unmatched junction bases numbered 12, after V lost 5 bases and J lost 3 bases. Profiled with immunoSEQ multiplex PCR; TCRdb holds only in-frame clones, not every one. This repertoire holds some 40,000 clones, and none appear only once. This clone was seen many times. Its specificity is not known. The missing CDR3 end, 3 residues past where the read stops, is filled in from the germline J gene. The rearrangement links TRBV13 to TRBJ2-7; 8 bases align to TRBD2. Specimen: peripheral blood mononuclear cells. The TCR was taken from a person between 18 and 75 years old in good health. The CDR3 here is CASSILAGGPNYEQYF. The CDR3 DNA, read in part, is TGTGCCAGCAGCATCTTGGCGGGAGGCCCAAACTACGAG.